These T cell receptor beta chains were read from a single sample in a study of technical replicates of blood from several donors. Generated by immunoSEQ multiplex PCR, the TCRdb table keeps only in-frame clones and is missing some. The data hold around 72,000 clones, with around nine tenths observed a single time. Specimen: T cells isolated from PBMCs. The receptors here all came from a human donor in good health. CDR3s include the opening cysteine and the closing phenylalanine or tryptophan. A D gene is named only where the DNA matches it firmly. Clone size appears in some rows only: once, few, many, or a class for an expanded clone.

abundance: few
d_gene: NA
j_gene: TRBJ1-1
v_gene: TRBV14
CDR3aa: CASSQPHMNTEAFF
CDR3nt: TGTGCCAGCAGCCAGCCTCACATGAACACTGAAGCTTTCTTT

abundance: once
d_gene: TRBD2
j_gene: TRBJ2-1
v_gene: TRBV9
CDR3aa: CASSHTLASGRFNEQFF
CDR3nt: TGTGCCAGCAGCCACACGTTAGCTAGCGGGAGATTTAATGAGCAGTTCTTC

abundance: NA
d_gene: TRBD2
j_gene: TRBJ2-1
v_gene: TRBV4-2
CDR3aa: CASSRSVAGANEQFF
CDR3nt: TGTGCCAGCAGCCGGTCAGTAGCGGGAGCGAATGAGCAGTTCTTC

abundance: NA
d_gene: NA
j_gene: TRBJ1-1
v_gene: TRBV7-3
CDR3aa: CASSLIALGQGNTEAFF
CDR3nt: TGTGCCAGCAGCTTGATCGCTCTTGGGCAGGGGAACACTGAAGCTTTCTTT

abundance: NA
d_gene: TRBD1
j_gene: TRBJ2-7
v_gene: TRBV4-3
CDR3aa: CASSPGTGAYEQYF
CDR3nt: TGCGCCAGCAGTCCCGGGACAGGAGCCTACGAGCAGTACTTC

abundance: NA
d_gene: NA
j_gene: TRBJ1-5
v_gene: TRBV27
CDR3aa: CASSLGTLNQPQHF
CDR3nt: TGTGCCAGCAGCTTAGGGACTCTTAATCAGCCCCAGCATTTT

abundance: NA
d_gene: NA
j_gene: TRBJ2-1
v_gene: TRBV7-2
CDR3aa: CASSNGLFHNEQFF
CDR3nt: TGTGCCAGCAGCAATGGACTATTTCACAATGAGCAGTTCTTC

abundance: NA
d_gene: NA
j_gene: TRBJ2-5
v_gene: TRBV6-5
CDR3aa: CASRRGIIQETQYF
CDR3nt: TGTGCCAGCAGACGGGGGATCATTCAAGAGACCCAGTACTTC

abundance: NA
d_gene: NA
j_gene: TRBJ2-1
v_gene: TRBV29-1
CDR3aa: CSVPAGSEQFF
CDR3nt: TGCAGCGTTCCCGCGGGCAGCGAGCAGTTCTTC

abundance: NA
d_gene: NA
j_gene: TRBJ2-1
v_gene: TRBV27
CDR3aa: CASRGTITNEQFF
CDR3nt: TGTGCCAGCAGGGGGACAATTACCAATGAGCAGTTCTTC

abundance: NA
d_gene: NA
j_gene: TRBJ1-1
v_gene: TRBV27
CDR3aa: CASSSQGSEAFF
CDR3nt: TGTGCCAGCAGTTCACAGGGTTCTGAAGCTTTCTTT

abundance: NA
d_gene: NA
j_gene: TRBJ2-3
v_gene: TRBV27
CDR3aa: CASSYGDTQYF
CDR3nt: TGTGCCAGCAGCTACGGTGATACGCAGTATTTT

abundance: NA
d_gene: TRBD1
j_gene: TRBJ1-5
v_gene: TRBV6-1
CDR3aa: CASSALHDRGAHYSNQPQHF
CDR3nt: TGTGCCAGCAGTGCCCTTCACGACAGGGGAGCGCATTATAGCAATCAGCCCCAGCATTTT

abundance: NA
d_gene: NA
j_gene: TRBJ1-4
v_gene: TRBV25-1
CDR3aa: CASSEGWGSGSKLFF
CDR3nt: TGTGCCAGCAGTGAAGGATGGGGATCAGGGTCAAAACTGTTTTTT

abundance: NA
d_gene: NA
j_gene: TRBJ1-3
v_gene: TRBV19
CDR3aa: CASSPGRRSYSGNTIYF
CDR3nt: TGTGCCAGTAGTCCAGGCAGGAGGTCCTACTCTGGAAACACCATATATTTT